The 30 T cell receptor beta chains below all came from one sample that was sequenced in a study of T cell responses to AZD1222 COVID-19 vaccine. Measured with immunoSEQ multiplex PCR; TCRdb has only the in-frame clones, and not every one. The data show about 130,000 clones, roughly nine tenths seen once. This sample comprised peripheral blood, obtained 28 days after the second AZD1222 dose. The receptors were sampled from an adult who received the AZD1222 COVID-19 vaccine.

The rearrangement links TRBV19 to TRBJ1-2; 9 bases align to TRBD1. The length of the CDR3 is 15 residues. Trimming took 7 bases from V and 4 from J; bases not matched to a gene: 10. Germline CDR1 LNHDA, CDR2 SQIVND (reference sequence). CDR3 bases: TGTGCCAGTAATCCGAGGCGGGGACAGGGCTATGGCTACACCTTC. As protein: CASNPRRGQGYGYTF.

The chain recombines TRBV5-1 with TRBJ2-2; no definite D call. The CDR3 length is 16 residues. The germline V and J ends were trimmed by 4 bases and 0 bases, with 13 bases remaining between them. Germline V gives CDR1 SGHRS, CDR2 YFSETQ. The CDR3 DNA reads as TGCGCCAGCAGCGGGTCCGCGACACCGAACACCGGGGAGCTGTTTTTT. Translating it yields CASSGSATPNTGELFF. Complete variable domain (other parts from reference TRBV5-1 and TRBJ2-2): KAGVTQTPRYLIKTRGQQVTLSCSPISGHRSVSWYQQTPGQGLQFLFEYFSETQRNKGNFPGRFSGRQFSNSRSEMNVSTLELGDSALYLCASSGSATPNTGELFFGEGSRLTVL.

V is TRBV10-3 and J is TRBJ2-7; 8 nucleotides align to TRBD2. The CDR3 spans 14 residues. In germline, CDR1 is ENHRY, CDR2 SYGVKD. The trim removed 6 bases at V and 5 bases at J, leaving 9 bases unmatched. CDR3 sequence reads: CAIRPGLVGNEQYF. CDR3 nucleotide sequence: TGTGCCATCAGGCCGGGACTAGTTGGGAACGAGCAGTACTTC.

The chain uses TRBV20-1 and TRBJ2-1, with TRBD2 matching 12 bases. V dropped 3 bases and J dropped 12; count of bases not matched to a gene: 15. The CDR3 contains 16 residues. Per the germline V gene, CDR1 is DFQATT and CDR2 is SNEGSKA (reference sequence). The CDR3: CSASHPTSGSSSGQFF. In nucleotides, the CDR3 is TGCAGTGCTAGTCATCCGACTAGCGGGAGTTCCTCGGGGCAGTTCTTC.

Comments on this clone: Compared with germline, one end of the junction differs, possibly owing to a read error. The chain uses TRBV19 and TRBJ2-7; D call uncertain. CDR1 is LNHDA and CDR2 is SQIVND in the germline V gene (reference sequence). The CDR3 sequence is 13 residues long. CDR3 in amino acids: CASSIKFSGEQYF. The CDR3 coding sequence is TGTGCCAGTAGTATTAAGTTTTCGGGTGAGCAATACTTC.

The rearrangement joins TRBV4-1 to TRBJ1-1; D remains ambiguous. Germline-derived CDR1 and CDR2 are MGHRA and YSYEKL. V was cut by 0 bases and J by 0 bases, with 8 bases left in between. The CDR3 is 15 residues long. The CDR3 DNA reads as TGCGCCAGCAGCCAAGATTATACCTTGAACACTGAAGCTTTCTTT. Its translation is CASSQDYTLNTEAFF.

This rearrangement joins TRBV27 to TRBJ2-7; D is perhaps TRBD1 (6 bases). Trimming took off 3 bases at V and 2 bases at J, with 11 bases between the two ends. The germline V gene encodes CDR1 MNHEY and CDR2 SMNVEV (reference sequence). CDR3 size: 14 residues. For the CDR3, the DNA is TGTGCCAGCAGTTTCTTGGACAGACCCTACGAGCAGTACTTC. Translation gives CASSFLDRPYEQYF.

The V and J genes are TRBV4-3 and TRBJ1-1; a possible D gene is TRBD1 (5 bases). V lost 1 base to trimming and J lost 4 bases, with 13 bases between them. Germline lookup yields CDR1 LGHNA and CDR2 YSLEER. CDR3 length equals 15 residues. The CDR3 sequence: CASSQAFQGTTEAFF. The CDR3 nucleotides read TGCGCCAGCAGCCAAGCTTTTCAGGGCACCACTGAAGCTTTCTTT.

In its sample, this clone was seen once. The chain employs TRBV2 and TRBJ1-2, with 7 bases fitting TRBD1. Trimming at V came to 4 bases and at J to 4 bases, leaving 6 bases not matched to a gene. CDR3 length: 14 amino acids. CDR1 and CDR2 (germline): SNHLY, FYNNEI. The CDR3 sequence: CASSGTGPSYGYTF. Written as DNA, the CDR3 is TGTGCCAGCAGTGGGACAGGCCCCTCCTATGGCTACACCTTC.

The chain carries TRBV2 and TRBJ1-2; a weak D match, TRBD1 (5 bases). The V and J ends lost 8 bases and 5 bases respectively, with 9 bases between them. Germline CDR1 SNHLY, CDR2 FYNNEI. There are 11 residues in the CDR3. Written as DNA, the CDR3 is TGTGCCAGCGTTTGGGGGTATGGCTACACCTTC. Its translation is CASVWGYGYTF. Together with reference TRBV2 and TRBJ1-2, the CDR3 gives the full variable domain: EPEVTQTPSHQVTQMGQEVILRCVPISNHLYFYWYRQILGQKVEFLVSFYNNEISEKSEIFDDQFSVERPDGSNFTLKIRSTKLEDSAMYFCASVWGYGYTFGSGTRLTVV.

The gene calls are TRBV27 and TRBJ2-2; D gene unclear. CDR3 size: 15 residues. The ends were cut back, 2 bases at V and 3 bases at J, with 10 bases in the middle. CDR1 MNHEY and CDR2 SMNVEV come from the germline V gene (reference sequence). CDR3 DNA: TGTGCCAGCAGTTTAAGGCCGGTAGACACCGGGGAGCTGTTTTTT. The encoded protein is CASSLRPVDTGELFF.

J is TRBJ1-2 and V is TRBV27, with 8 bases identical to TRBD1. The CDR3 totals 16 residues. Looked up from germline, CDR1 is MNHEY and CDR2 is SMNVEV (reference sequence). The V segment lost 6 bases and the J segment 4 bases; nucleotides outside the gene matches: 13. CDR3 sequence (DNA): TGTGCCAGCAGGAAATTTAACCGACAGGGGACCTATGGCTACACCTTC. This sequence encodes CASRKFNRQGTYGYTF.

This chain connects TRBV6-5 to TRBJ2-7; TRBD1 aligns across 7 bases. The CDR3 sequence is 13 residues long. The V gene's germline CDR1 is MNHEY and CDR2 SVGAGI. With V trimmed by 5 bases and J by 5 bases, 6 bases remained unmatched. The CDR3 spells CASSNRGRHEQYF. CDR3 DNA: TGTGCCAGCAGTAACAGGGGACGCCACGAGCAGTACTTC.

The V and J genes are TRBV7-2 and TRBJ2-5, with 7 bases fitting TRBD2. The CDR3 extends over 14 amino acids. V lost 0 bases to trimming and J lost 5 bases; unmatched junction nucleotides: 3. Germline loops: CDR1 SGHTA, CDR2 FQGNSA. The CDR3 DNA is TGTGCCAGCAGCTTAGCTAGCGGGCGTGAGACCCAGTACTTC. It specifies CASSLASGRETQYF. Supplemented by reference TRBV7-2 and TRBJ2-5, the full variable domain reads GAGVSQSPSNKVTEKGKDVELRCDPISGHTALYWYRQSLGQGLEFLIYFQGNSAPDKSGLPSDRFSAERTGGSVSTLTIQRTQQEDSAVYLCASSLASGRETQYFGPGTRLLVL.

For this clone: In the same sample, other DNA sequences code for this CDR3. The gene calls are TRBV5-1 and TRBJ1-2; TRBD1 might be the D (5 bases). From germline, CDR1 is SGHRS and CDR2 YFSETQ. V lost 4 bases, J lost 4 bases, and 14 bases lay in between. The CDR3 is 14 amino acids. The CDR3 region is CASSLGTVSYGYTF. CDR3 bases: TGCGCCAGCAGCCTGGGGACGGTGAGCTATGGCTACACCTTC. Looking up the rest from reference TRBV5-1 and TRBJ1-2 gives the full variable domain: KAGVTQTPRYLIKTRGQQVTLSCSPISGHRSVSWYQQTPGQGLQFLFEYFSETQRNKGNFPGRFSGRQFSNSRSEMNVSTLELGDSALYLCASSLGTVSYGYTFGSGTRLTVV.

A single count supports this clone. The gene calls are TRBV21-1 and TRBJ2-2; the table's D gene call, TRBD1, was not cross checked with the DNA. TRBV21-1 is termed a pseudogene. The CDR3 length is 16 residues. The DNA for the CDR3 is TGTGCCAGCAGCACTACAGGGGGCGCGAACACCGGGGAGCTGTTTTTT. It is translated as CASSTTGGANTGELFF.

This chain connects TRBV14 to TRBJ2-3, with a weak D call TRBD2 (6 bases). Per the germline V gene, CDR1 is SGHDN and CDR2 is FVKESK. With 0 bases removed from V and 2 bases from J, the gap between germline ends came to 12 bases. The CDR3 covers 16 residues. The CDR3 loop reads CASSQEAGLLTDTQYF. In DNA form, the CDR3 reads TGTGCCAGCAGCCAAGAGGCAGGACTACTCACAGATACGCAGTATTTT.

This clone was detected once. The chain is built from TRBV6-5 and TRBJ1-1, with unresolved D. This CDR3 comprises 15 residues. Germline values: CDR1 MNHEY, CDR2 SVGAGI. V was pared by 0 bases and J by 1 base, with 9 bases between. CDR3 in amino acids: CASSYSGRGNTEAFF. The CDR3 bases are TGTGCCAGCAGTTACTCGGGGAGAGGGAACACTGAAGCTTTCTTT.

This chain connects TRBV10-3 to TRBJ2-5; D may be TRBD2 (5 bases). The CDR3 spans 13 residues. V was shortened by 8 bases and J by 5 bases, with 15 bases between the two germline ends. CDR1 and CDR2 (germline): ENHRY, SYGVKD. The CDR3 DNA reads TGTGCCATCGCAGGAAGAGCGGATGAGACCCAGTACTTC. This gives the protein CAIAGRADETQYF.

This chain links TRBV7-9 with TRBJ1-5; D remains ambiguous. The germline gives CDR1 SEHNR, CDR2 FQNEAQ (reference sequence). Between the trimmed V and J ends, which lost 1 base and 5 bases, there was a span of 3 bases. The CDR3 is made up of 12 amino acids. The CDR3: CASSLDDQPQHF. CDR3 nucleotide sequence: TGTGCCAGCAGCTTAGATGATCAGCCCCAGCATTTT.

This chain links TRBV30 with TRBJ1-5, with no clear D. The CDR3 totals 13 residues. Trimming removed 1 base at V and 5 bases at J, with 9 bases between. Germline V CDR1 and CDR2: GTSNPN, SVGIG (reference sequence). The CDR3 loop is CAWSEELDQPQHF. Here the CDR3 DNA reads TGTGCCTGGAGTGAGGAGTTAGATCAGCCCCAGCATTTT.

This chain connects TRBV11-3 to TRBJ2-5; 8 bases are shared with TRBD1. This CDR3 is 14 amino acids long. Trimming removed 2 bases from V and 4 bases from J; junction bases left unmatched: 3. In germline, CDR1 is SGHNT, CDR2 YENEEA. DNA of the CDR3: TGTGCCAGCAGCTTACAGGGGGCGGGAGAGACCCAGTACTTC. Protein sequence: CASSLQGAGETQYF.

CDR3 sequence reads: CASSEWDTYGYTF. The CDR3 DNA sequence: TGTGCCAGCAGTGAATGGGACACCTATGGCTACACCTTC. V and J are TRBV2 and TRBJ1-2; perhaps TRBD1 as D (6 bases). The CDR3 is 13 residues long. V was shortened by 2 bases and J by 4 bases, with 8 bases between the two germline ends. Germline V lookup: CDR1 SNHLY, CDR2 FYNNEI.

V is TRBV6-5 and J is TRBJ1-5; D not certain. The germline gives CDR1 MNHEY, CDR2 SVGAGI. V shed 7 bases and J shed 1 base, with 14 bases lying between them. This CDR3 is built from 15 residues. CDR3 loop: CASTETRFSNQPQHF. The CDR3 nucleotides read TGTGCCAGCACAGAGACCCGTTTCAGCAATCAGCCCCAGCATTTT.

The gene calls are TRBV6-5 and TRBJ2-1; D ambiguous. Germline assignment: CDR1 MNHEY and CDR2 SVGAGI. This CDR3 contains 13 residues. With 7 bases removed from V and 2 bases from J, the gap between germline ends came to 9 bases. In DNA form, the CDR3 reads TGTGCCAGCACCCCGAGAGCCTACAATGAGCAGTTCTTC. It encodes CASTPRAYNEQFF.

The rearrangement joins TRBV30 to TRBJ1-2; D is undetermined. This CDR3 has 11 residues. Germline CDR1 is GTSNPN and CDR2 is SVGIG (reference sequence). V shed 2 bases and J shed 4 bases, with 5 bases lying between them. The CDR3 sequence is CAWSSLYGYTF. CDR3 nucleotide sequence: TGTGCCTGGAGTTCTCTCTATGGCTACACCTTC. Based on the CDR3 plus reference TRBV30 and TRBJ1-2, the full variable domain is SQTIHQWPATLVQPVGSPLSLECTVEGTSNPNLYWYRQAAGRGLQLLFYSVGIGQISSEVPQNLSASRPQDRQFILSSKKLLLSDSGFYLCAWSSLYGYTFGSGTRLTVV.

V is TRBV7-8 and J is TRBJ1-1; D not certain. Trimming pared 0 bases from V and 4 bases from J, leaving 12 bases between. The CDR3 is made up of 15 amino acids. Germline CDR1 reads SGHVS; CDR2 reads FQNEAQ. The CDR3 loop is CASSLARVRTTEAFF. For the CDR3, the DNA is TGTGCCAGCAGCTTAGCCCGGGTCAGGACCACTGAAGCTTTCTTT.

This clone was counted a single time. The chain has TRBV15 and TRBJ1-3; D ambiguous. Trimming took 1 base from V and 0 from J, leaving 10 bases between them. CDR3 length: 16 amino acids. Germline loops: CDR1 LNHNV, CDR2 YYDKDF (reference sequence). CDR3 DNA sequence: TGTGCCACCAGCAGAGGTGGAGTGCTCTCTGGAAACACCATATATTTT. Protein sequence: CATSRGGVLSGNTIYF.

There are many counts of this clone. A junction end diverges from the germline sequence, so it may reflect a read error. This rearrangement joins TRBV2 to TRBJ1-2, with 10 bases that match TRBD1. Germline V gene data show CDR1 as SNHLY and CDR2 as FYNNEI. This CDR3 has 12 amino acids. As DNA, the CDR3 is TGTGCCAGCAGGGGACAGGGGCTCCTATTCTCCTTC. It is translated as CASRGQGLLFSF.

The chain links TRBV6-6 to TRBJ1-1; tentatively, D is TRBD1 (6 bases). The CDR3 runs 14 residues. Germline values: CDR1 MNHNY, CDR2 SVGAGI (reference sequence). V was trimmed by 2 bases and J by 2 bases, leaving 9 bases between them. CDR3 sequence (DNA): TGTGCCAGCAGTTACCGGACAGAAAACACTGAAGCTTTCTTT. This gives the protein CASSYRTENTEAFF.